The rows below give T cell receptor beta chains drawn from one sample of a study of beta chain features in type 1 diabetes. The method was immunoSEQ multiplex PCR; TCRdb's version includes in-frame clones alone and lacks a portion of them. The table lists more than 110,000 clones, less than 9% of them singletons. The source material was central memory CD4+ T cells from blood. The receptors derive from a woman aged 25-40 years in good health. The CDR3 runs from the conserved cysteine through the conserved F or W. The D gene is left open where the match is weak. Size is stated for part of the rows, as once, few or many counts, or as a class when the clone is expanded.

d_call clone_size j_call v_call cdr3_nt cdr3_aa
TRBD1 . TRBJ2-3 TRBV6-1 TGTGCCAGCAGTGAATTCTACTTCTCAGGGGGCTTCACAGATACGCAGTATTTT CASSEFYFSGGFTDTQYF
TRBD2 few TRBJ2-1 TRBV27 TGTGCCAGCAGTTTATCCCCGGGGGGGGCCTACAATGAGCAGTTCTTC CASSLSPGGAYNEQFF
. few TRBJ1-2 TRBV29-1 TGCAGCGCCTCCGTTACTAACTATGGCTACACCTTC CSASVTNYGYTF
. few TRBJ1-3 TRBV7-9 TGTGCCAGCAGCACCACCCCCGGTCGTGGAAACACCATATATTTT CASSTTPGRGNTIYF
. few TRBJ2-5 TRBV7-2 TGTGCCAGCAGCCCCGTCGTCGAGACCCAGTACTTC CASSPVVETQYF
. few TRBJ2-5 TRBV15 TGTGCCACCAGAATAGGCAGGGAAGAGACCCAGTACTTC CATRIGREETQYF
TRBD1 . TRBJ1-1 TRBV18 TGTGCCAGCTCACCGGGACAGCCCACGGTCACTGAAGCTTTCTTT CASSPGQPTVTEAFF
. . TRBJ2-2 TRBV5-4 TGTGCCAGCAGCTTGGAATTCGGAACAGCAGGCAAAACCGGGGAGCTGTTTTTT CASSLEFGTAGKTGELFF
TRBD1 many TRBJ1-1 TRBV28 TGTGCCAGCGGAATTTCCGGGACAGCGAACACTGAAGCTTTCTTT CASGISGTANTEAFF
. . TRBJ2-5 TRBV5-4 TGCGCCAGCAGCCAAGATCAGGGGGAGACCCAGTACTTC CASSQDQGETQYF
. few TRBJ2-1 TRBV9 TGTGCCAGCAGCGAGAGCGGAGTAGGATTAAATGAGCAGTTCTTC CASSESGVGLNEQFF
TRBD2 many TRBJ2-1 TRBV4-3 TGCGCCAGCAGCCAAGCCGGACTAGCGGGCTACAATGAGCAGTTCTTC CASSQAGLAGYNEQFF
. many TRBJ1-1 TRBV14 TGTGCCAGCAGCGGGACTTACACTGAAGCTTTCTTT CASSGTYTEAFF
TRBD1 . TRBJ2-7 TRBV7-2 TGTGCCAGCAGCAAAAGACAGGGGGCGGGCAGGCTCTACGAGCAGTACTTC CASSKRQGAGRLYEQYF
. . TRBJ2-1 TRBV11-1 TGTGCCAGCACCAACCCCGGGGTCGGTAGTTATGAGCAGTTCTTC CASTNPGVGSYEQFF
. . TRBJ2-3 TRBV14 TGTGCCAGCAGCCAAGAAGGAATACTAATTAGCACAGATACGCAGTATTTT CASSQEGILISTDTQYF
TRBD2 . TRBJ2-1 TRBV7-8 TGTGCCAGCAGCTTTCGGGAGGGCCAGGGTGAGCAGTTCTTC CASSFREGQGEQFF
. few TRBJ2-3 TRBV7-2 TGTGCCAGCAGCCAGCGAGCGGGTCTAACTAGCACAGATACGCAGTATTTT CASSQRAGLTSTDTQYF
TRBD1 many TRBJ2-1 TRBV7-9 TGTGCCAGCAGCAAGTCCGCAGGACAGGGGCTCTACAATGAGCAGTTCTTC CASSKSAGQGLYNEQFF
TRBD1 . TRBJ1-1 TRBV18 TGTGCCAGCTCGAACGAGGACAGGTCCTCTAGCACTGAAGCTTTCTTT CASSNEDRSSSTEAFF
TRBD1 few TRBJ2-2 TRBV4-2 TGTGCCAGCAGCCCTCTCCGAGGGGGCGCGTCCACCGGGGAGCTGTTTTTT CASSPLRGGASTGELFF
. . TRBJ2-5 TRBV6-5 TGTGCCAGCAGTTACCAGGAGGGGGAGACCCAGTACTTC CASSYQEGETQYF
. . TRBJ2-7 TRBV28 TGTGCCAGCATCCTTAGCGGAGCCAACTACGAGCAGTACTTC CASILSGANYEQYF
. . TRBJ1-1 TRBV6-5 TGTGCCAGCAGATCCGACCGGAGGGGCACTGAAGCTTTCTTT CASRSDRRGTEAFF
TRBD2 . TRBJ2-2 TRBV7-2 TGTGCCAGCAGCTCCTGGACTAGCGGGAGGCCCGGGGAGCTGTTTTTT CASSSWTSGRPGELFF
. . TRBJ1-4 TRBV21-1 TGTGCCAGCAGCAAAGTATGCCTCCAGGTGTTTTTT CASSKVCLQVFF
TRBD2 few TRBJ2-1 TRBV5-4 TGTGCCAGCAGCTTGTACCTAGCGGGAGTCGGTGATGAGCAGTTCTTC CASSLYLAGVGDEQFF
. many TRBJ2-3 TRBV30 TGTGCCTCCCGACAGCCCCCGGCAAATACGCAGTATTTT CASRQPPANTQYF
. . TRBJ1-4 TRBV25-1 TGTGCCAGCAGTGAATATAGCGGGGTGGTATATGAAAAACTGTTTTTT CASSEYSGVVYEKLFF
TRBD2 . TRBJ2-3 TRBV7-2 TGTGCCAGCAGCCCTCGGGGGACTAGGGCCACAGATACGCAGTATTTT CASSPRGTRATDTQYF
TRBD1 . TRBJ1-5 TRBV5-1 TGCGCCAGCAGCCGGTCAGGGGGAAATCAGCCCCAGCATTTT CASSRSGGNQPQHF